The rows below give T cell receptor beta chains drawn from one sample of a study of blood T cell repertoires in COVID-19. Sequencing was performed with immunoSEQ multiplex PCR; in TCRdb, only in-frame clones are kept and a portion is missing. The table records 250,000 to 350,000 clones, roughly 90% of them present only once. Sequenced: PBMCs or T cells enriched from blood (not recorded which). These receptors all stem from a man between 60 and 75 years old who had recovered from COVID-19. Both conserved end residues are part of each CDR3. Each record gives: CDR3 length, J gene, D gene, V gene, clone size, CDR3 DNA, CDR3 protein. D genes are given only for firm matches. Not every row has a clone size; where given, it reads once, few, many or a size class.

>16|TRBJ2-7|-|TRBV6-2/TRBV6-3|-
TGTGCCAGCAGTTACTCGAAACAGGACAGCTCCTACGAGCAGTACTTC
CASSYSKQDSSYEQYF
>14|TRBJ1-2|TRBD1|TRBV5-1|once
TGCGCCAGCAGCGGGACGACAGGGGGCTATGGCTACACCTTC
CASSGTTGGYGYTF
>21|TRBJ2-2|TRBD2|TRBV5-1|-
TGCGCCAGCAGCTTGGGGGGACTAGCGGGAGCGAAATCCGGGAACACCGGGGAGCTGTTTTTT
CASSLGGLAGAKSGNTGELFF
>15|TRBJ2-2|-|TRBV7-8|-
TGTGCCAGCAGCTTTAGGCGCACGGGGACCGGGGAGCTGTTTTTT
CASSFRRTGTGELFF
>15|TRBJ1-2|-|TRBV10-3|-
TGTGCCATCAGACGGTATTGGCAGGGCAACTATGGCTACACCTTC
CAIRRYWQGNYGYTF
>15|TRBJ1-6|-|TRBV4-1|-
TGCGCCAGCAGCCAAGTAAACAGATATAATTCACCCCTCCACTTT
CASSQVNRYNSPLHF
>13|TRBJ1-4|-|TRBV28|-
TGTGCAATTACTGCCGGGACACCTCAAAAACTGTTTTTT
CAITAGTPQKLFF
>14|TRBJ2-7|-|TRBV9|-
TGTGCCAGCAGCGTAGTCGGGTCATCCTACGAGCAGTACTTC
CASSVVGSSYEQYF
>16|TRBJ1-4|-|TRBV19|-
TGTGCCAGTAGCAGGGGATCTCCGAGAGCTAATGAAAAACTGTTTTTT
CASSRGSPRANEKLFF
>12|TRBJ1-2|-|TRBV3-1/TRBV3-2|once
TGTGCCAGCAGCCCGGACACCTATGGCTACACCTTC
CASSPDTYGYTF
>15|TRBJ1-1|-|TRBV9|-
TGTGCCAGCAGCCGAGATGAGGGACTCGGCACTGAAGCTTTCTTT
CASSRDEGLGTEAFF
>15|TRBJ2-1|-|TRBV3-1/TRBV3-2|-
TGTGCCAGCAGCCCCGGAGCTAGCCTTTACAATGAGCAGTTCTTC
CASSPGASLYNEQFF
>13|TRBJ2-1|-|TRBV7-9|-
TGTGCCAGCAGCTTAGTTCCCCGCGGTGAGCAGTTCTTC
CASSLVPRGEQFF
>15|TRBJ2-3|-|TRBV29-1|-
TGCAGCGTTGCCCCGGACCTGGGGCCAACAGATACGCAGTATTTT
CSVAPDLGPTDTQYF
>10|TRBJ2-5|-|TRBV20-1|-
TGCAGTGCATTCCGGGAGACCCAGTACTTC
CSAFRETQYF
>16|TRBJ2-5|TRBD2|TRBV3-1/TRBV3-2|-
TGTGCCAGCAGCCCCCCCCTGGGACTACACGCAGAGACCCAGTACTTC
CASSPPLGLHAETQYF
>13|TRBJ1-2|TRBD1|TRBV7-3|-
TGTGCCAGCAGCTTAACAGGGCAGGGGGTGTACACCTTC
CASSLTGQGVYTF
>16|TRBJ1-6|TRBD1|TRBV9|-
TGTGCCAGCAGCCCTGGCGGGACAGGCAATAATTCACCCCTCCACTTT
CASSPGGTGNNSPLHF
>13|TRBJ1-6|-|TRBV2|-
TGTGCCAGCAAGTCCGGGGTCGGCTCACCCCTCCACTTT
CASKSGVGSPLHF
>15|TRBJ1-4|TRBD1|TRBV7-2|-
TGTGCCAGCAGCAATAGACAGGGACTTCTTGAAAAACTGTTTTTT
CASSNRQGLLEKLFF
>15|TRBJ1-4|-|TRBV15|-
TGTGCCACCAGCAGAGGGGCAGGAGGGGTCGAAAAACTGTTTTTT
CATSRGAGGVEKLFF
>13|TRBJ1-5|-|TRBV30|-
TGTGCCTGGAGTGGGGACAACAATCAGCCCCAGCATTTT
CAWSGDNNQPQHF
>16|TRBJ1-5|TRBD1|TRBV5-4|-
TGTGCCAGCAGCATCTACGGACAGGGAGGGCGACAGCCCCAGCATTTT
CASSIYGQGGRQPQHF
>16|TRBJ2-1|TRBD2|TRBV7-3|-
TGTGCCAGCAGCTTAATTAAGTGGGAGGGCCAAAATGAGCAGTTCTTC
CASSLIKWEGQNEQFF
>13|TRBJ1-2|-|TRBV6-2/TRBV6-3|once
TGTGCCAGCAGCCCGGACTCGGTCTATGGCTACACCTTC
CASSPDSVYGYTF
>16|TRBJ1-1|-|TRBV19|-
TGTGCCAGTAGTCTACGGTTTCGCAGGGTCAACACTGAAGCTTTCTTT
CASSLRFRRVNTEAFF
>14|TRBJ1-5|-|TRBV12-5|-
TGTGCTAGTGGTTTGGGGGAAGGGGCTAAGCCCCAGCATTTT
CASGLGEGAKPQHF
>17|TRBJ2-1|TRBD2|TRBV4-2|-
TGTGCCAGCAGCCAAGATTTCACTAGCGGGCAATACAATGAGCAGTTCTTC
CASSQDFTSGQYNEQFF
>13|TRBJ1-3|-|TRBV9|-
TGTGCCAGCAGCGCCTGGGAGGGAAACACCATATATTTT
CASSAWEGNTIYF
>14|TRBJ1-4|TRBD1|TRBV7-6|-
TGTGCCAGCAGCCAGGGACAGGGCGGGGAAAAACTGTTTTTT
CASSQGQGGEKLFF
>18|TRBJ1-4|-|TRBV4-3|-
TGCGCCAGCAGCCAAGATTTTTCCATATTCGTAGGGGAAGAAAAACTGTTTTTT
CASSQDFSIFVGEEKLFF
>14|TRBJ2-6|-|TRBV14|-
TGTGCCAGCAGCCAGAGCTCTGGGGCCAACGTCCTGACTTTC
CASSQSSGANVLTF
>14|TRBJ1-5|TRBD1|TRBV25-1|-
TGTGCCAGCAGCCGACAGGGCACCAATCAGCCCCAGCATTTT
CASSRQGTNQPQHF
>16|TRBJ2-7|-|TRBV18|-
TGTGCCAGCTCACCAAACAGGGTTGGGAGCTCCTACGAGCAGTACTTC
CASSPNRVGSSYEQYF
>15|TRBJ1-6|-|TRBV5-1|-
TGCGCCAGCAGCTTGTCGACAGACCCCTATTCACCCCTCCACTTT
CASSLSTDPYSPLHF
>13|TRBJ1-2|TRBD1|TRBV19|-
TGTGCCAGTAGGCCGGGGACAGCCTATGGCTACACCTTC
CASRPGTAYGYTF
>17|TRBJ2-3|-|TRBV4-1|-
TGCGCCAGCAGCCAAGAGGGAGGTCACTCTAGCACAGATACGCAGTATTTT
CASSQEGGHSSTDTQYF
>16|TRBJ2-1|TRBD2|TRBV12-5|-
TGTGCTAGTGCTCCAGGACTAGCGGGAGCCTACAATGAGCAGTTCTTC
CASAPGLAGAYNEQFF
>15|TRBJ1-5|-|TRBV27|-
TGTGCCAGCAGTCGAGAGGGATGGGGCAATCAGCCCCAGCATTTT
CASSREGWGNQPQHF
>16|TRBJ1-1|-|TRBV21-1|-
TGTGCCAGCAGCAAAGGAGGCTACGAGGGTCACACTGAAGCTTTCTTT
CASSKGGYEGHTEAFF
>14|TRBJ2-5|-|TRBV5-4|-
TGTGCCAGCAGCAAAGGACTTATCCAAGAGACCCAGTACTTC
CASSKGLIQETQYF
>16|TRBJ2-2|-|TRBV7-8|few
TGTGCCAGCAGCTTATTTTTGGGCCCGAGCACCGGGGAGCTGTTTTTT
CASSLFLGPSTGELFF
>13|TRBJ2-7|-|TRBV7-9|-
TGTGCCAGCAGCTTAGCCAGATTCTACGAGCAGTACTTC
CASSLARFYEQYF
>14|TRBJ2-1|-|TRBV11-3|few
TGTGCCAGCAGCTCGAATACAGGGTCCAATGAGCAGTTCTTC
CASSSNTGSNEQFF
>12|TRBJ2-7|TRBD2|TRBV30|-
TGTGCCTGGAATCTAGGGAGGGGCGAGCAGTACTTC
CAWNLGRGEQYF
>15|TRBJ2-2|TRBD1|TRBV4-3|-
TGCGCCAGCAGCCACAGACAGGGTTACACCGGGGAGCTGTTTTTT
CASSHRQGYTGELFF
>14|TRBJ2-7|-|TRBV6-5|-
TGTGCCAGCAACCCCCCGGGTACCCCCTACGAGCAGTACTTC
CASNPPGTPYEQYF
>13|TRBJ1-2|-|TRBV7-8|-
TGTGCCAGCAGCCCGGACAGTAACTATGGCTACACCTTC
CASSPDSNYGYTF
>15|TRBJ2-7|-|TRBV28|once
TGTGCCAGCAGTATAGACAGACCATTTCTCCCCGAGCAGTACTTC
CASSIDRPFLPEQYF
>15|TRBJ2-2|-|TRBV5-1|-
TGCGCCAGCAGCTTGGCGGGACTTAAGACCGGGGAGCTGTTTTTT
CASSLAGLKTGELFF
>15|TRBJ2-3|TRBD2|TRBV6-5|-
TGTGCCAGCAAGGGGCTAGCGGGAGCGGCAGATACGCAGTATTTT
CASKGLAGAADTQYF
>14|TRBJ1-5|TRBD1|TRBV30|-
TGTGCCTGGAGCCCAGGACAGGGGGCTCAGCCCCAGCATTTT
CAWSPGQGAQPQHF
>13|TRBJ1-5|-|TRBV27|-
TGTGCCAGCAGTTTAGGGGCAAATCAGCCCCAGCATTTT
CASSLGANQPQHF
>15|TRBJ2-2|TRBD1|TRBV5-1|-
TGCGCCAGCAGCCCCCGGGACAGGAACACCGGGGAGCTGTTTTTT
CASSPRDRNTGELFF